This TCR beta chain was observed in a study of blood T cell repertoires in COVID-19. On the study more broadly: Samples of COVID-19 (acute and convalescent) were obtained from the United States, Italy and Spain. PBMCs, B-cell-depleted T cells, or T cells were the source of the cDNA or gDNA that made up the material.

Looked up from germline, CDR1 is MNHEY and CDR2 is SMNVEV (reference sequence). The CDR3 extends over 17 amino acids. V gave up 6 bases and J gave up 4 bases, with 24 bases separating them. Original methodology: Amplifying reference gene primers gave estimates of nucleated cell counts. Sequenced by immunoSEQ multiplex PCR; TCRdb stores in-frame clones only, minus some. V and J calls and clone size are copied from that table; D and trimming were computed from the DNA. This sample has 150,000 or so clones; approximately 80% occur once, and the top ten carry 1.6%. The sequenced sample consisted of peripheral blood. The TCR sequence derives from a human donor in a cohort sampled during active COVID-19. This chain links TRBV27 with TRBJ1-1, with D perhaps matching TRBD1 (6 bases). Here the CDR3 DNA reads TGTGCCAGCAGCCACCTCTCGGGGGGTACAGGGAGCACTGAAGCTTTCTTT. Residues: CASSHLSGGTGSTEAFF.